The 4 T cell receptor beta chains below were found in one sample sequenced in a study of CD8+CD57+ T cells in acquired aplastic anemia. Genomic DNA acted as the template from which TCR beta VDJ combination and CDR3 sequence profiling were carried out. Using its own MiXCR run on the reads, TCRdb lists one record per CDR3 protein. The sample has about 150,000 distinct CDR3 sequences, roughly 49% seen once. In patients chosen for sequencing, flow cytometry had shown CD8+CD57+ cell expansion. The sequencing sample was made of sorted CD4+, CD8+, or CD8+CD57+ T cells (not recorded which) from PBMCs. The receptors stem from a human donor with aplastic anemia.

This clonotype was observed once. This chain uses TRBV5-4 with TRBJ2-5, with TRBD2 matching 7 bases. V shed 3 bases and J 9 bases; nucleotides not matched to a gene: 11. CDR1 and CDR2 (germline): SGHNT, YYREEE (reference sequence). The CDR3 length is 14 residues. The CDR3 DNA is TGTGCCAGCAGCTACGGGACTACCTTAGGGGCCCAGTACTTC. It is translated as CASSYGTTLGAQYF.

This clonotype was seen once. The J gene is TRBJ1-2, the V gene TRBV5-5; D uncertain. Trimming pared 5 bases from V and 0 bases from J, leaving 8 bases between. Germline CDR1 reads SGHKS; CDR2 reads YYEKEE (reference sequence). CDR3 length: 13 amino acids. Written as DNA, the CDR3 is TGTGCCAGCAGATCGGCCCCTAACTATGGCTACACCTTC. Translating it yields CASRSAPNYGYTF. Together with reference TRBV5-5 and TRBJ1-2, the CDR3 gives the full variable domain: DAGVTQSPTHLIKTRGQQVTLRCSPISGHKSVSWYQQVLGQGPQFIFQYYEKEERGRGNFPDRFSARQFPNYSSELNVNALLLGDSALYLCASRSAPNYGYTFGSGTRLTVV.

This chain links TRBV20-1 with TRBJ2-3; D is perhaps TRBD2 (6 bases). In germline, CDR1 is DFQATT, CDR2 SNEGSKA (reference sequence). V shed 3 bases and J shed 4 bases, with 20 bases lying between them. This CDR3 comprises 16 residues. CDR3 sequence: CSASGGGNDNADTQYF. The CDR3 DNA reads TGCAGTGCTAGTGGCGGAGGGAACGACAACGCAGATACGCAGTATTTT.

This clonotype was recorded at least ten times. The rearrangement links TRBV7-8 to TRBJ2-5, with D possibly matching TRBD1 (6 bases). This CDR3 is 13 amino acids long. The germline CDR1 and CDR2 sequences are SGHVS and FQNEAQ. V was trimmed by 5 bases and J by 3 bases, leaving 10 bases between them. The CDR3 is CASSLRTEETQYF. In nucleotides, the CDR3 is TGTGCCAGCAGCCTACGGACAGAAGAGACCCAGTACTTC.